This passage covers 18 T cell receptor beta chains from one sample sequenced in a study of cytomegalovirus exposure and HLA in healthy donors. 13 Jbeta primers and 60 Vbeta primers were used for the PCR. Some clones are missing from TCRdb's copy, which holds only in-frame ones; the method was immunoSEQ multiplex PCR. The repertoire holds around 60,000 clones, with 65% to 85% as singletons. Source material: PBMCs. Source of these receptors: a male donor in good health and CMV-seronegative.

The chain uses TRBV18 and TRBJ1-2, with 8 bases matching TRBD1. The germline CDR1 and CDR2 sequences are KGHSH and LQKENI. The junction had 2 bases not matched to a gene; V was cut back by 1 base and J by 4 bases. The CDR3 contains 14 residues. CDR3 nucleotides: TGTGCCAGCTCACCACGGGACAGGTCCTATGGCTACACCTTC. Its translation is CASSPRDRSYGYTF.

The rearrangement links TRBV27 to TRBJ2-2; the match to TRBD1 covers 8 bases. CDR3 size: 15 residues. V lost 4 bases and J lost 5; bases outside the gene matches: 6. Germline assignment: CDR1 MNHEY and CDR2 SMNVEV (reference sequence). The CDR3 DNA reads TGTGCCAGCAGTTCCCCCAGGGGGCTAACCGGGGAGCTGTTTTTT. Translating it yields CASSSPRGLTGELFF.

This clone turned up a few times. V gene TRBV28 combines with J gene TRBJ1-6; D may be TRBD1 (5 bases). From germline, CDR1 is MDHEN and CDR2 SYDVKM. The length of the CDR3 is 12 residues. V dropped 3 bases and J dropped 13 bases, with 10 bases sitting between them. In nucleotides, the CDR3 is TGTGCCAGCAGTTTCCGATCAGGGCCCCTCCACTTT. Encoded protein: CASSFRSGPLHF.

The genes are TRBV30 and TRBJ1-6; D is unresolved. This CDR3 has 13 residues. Germline V gene data show CDR1 as GTSNPN and CDR2 as SVGIG (reference sequence). V lost 2 bases and J lost 5, with 7 bases in between. The CDR3 here is CAWSSSDNSPLHF. The CDR3, as DNA: TGTGCCTGGAGTTCGTCGGATAATTCACCCCTCCACTTT.

The rearrangement links TRBV5-1 to TRBJ2-3; 13 bases are a match to TRBD2. The germline V gene encodes CDR1 SGHRS and CDR2 YFSETQ. Trimming removed 0 bases from V and 5 bases from J; junction bases left unmatched: 3. The CDR3 is 16 residues long. CDR3 protein: CASSLGGLAGVDTQYF. The CDR3 bases are TGCGCCAGCAGCTTGGGAGGACTAGCGGGGGTAGATACGCAGTATTTT.

The V gene is TRBV30, the J gene TRBJ1-1; 8 bases match TRBD1. Trimming at V came to 4 bases and at J to 1 base, leaving 8 bases not matched to a gene. This CDR3 contains 15 residues. Per germline, CDR1 GTSNPN and CDR2 SVGIG (reference sequence). CDR3 coding DNA: TGTGCCTGGAACAGGGGGGGTGCGGGGAACACTGAAGCTTTCTTT. As protein: CAWNRGGAGNTEAFF. The complete variable domain, with remaining parts taken from reference TRBV30 and TRBJ1-1, reads SQTIHQWPATLVQPVGSPLSLECTVEGTSNPNLYWYRQAAGRGLQLLFYSVGIGQISSEVPQNLSASRPQDRQFILSSKKLLLSDSGFYLCAWNRGGAGNTEAFFGQGTRLTVV.

CDR3 sequence reads: CSVEFVAGGLHDNEQFF. The CDR3 DNA follows: TGCAGCGTTGAATTTGTAGCGGGGGGGCTTCACGACAATGAGCAGTTCTTC. The rearrangement uses TRBV29-1 and TRBJ2-1; 11 bases agree with TRBD2. J lost 5 bases, V lost 2 bases, and 11 bases had no gene match. In germline, CDR1 is SQVTM, CDR2 ANQGSEA. CDR3 length: 17 amino acids.

The rearrangement links TRBV30 to TRBJ1-3; perhaps TRBD1 as D (6 bases). V dropped 4 bases and J dropped 4 bases, with 17 bases sitting between them. Germline CDR1 and CDR2: GTSNPN and SVGIG (reference sequence). CDR3 length: 15 residues. The DNA of the CDR3 is TGTGCCTGGAACCTACCGACAGGCTCGGGAAACACCATATATTTT. This gives the protein CAWNLPTGSGNTIYF.

J is TRBJ2-1 and V is TRBV7-2, with 12 bases lining up with TRBD2. V lost 6 bases and J lost 8; bases outside the gene matches: 8. The germline V gene encodes CDR1 SGHTA and CDR2 FQGNSA. The length of the CDR3 is 15 residues. The CDR3 reads CASSPLAGGPHEQFF. The CDR3 nucleotides are TGTGCCAGCAGTCCGCTAGCGGGGGGGCCTCATGAGCAGTTCTTC.

The CDR3 region is CAFRPGTGEGNEKLFF. Here the CDR3 DNA reads TGTGCCTTCCGACCCGGGACAGGGGAGGGTAATGAAAAACTGTTTTTT. V usage is TRBV30 and J usage is TRBJ1-4, with TRBD1 identical over 10 bases. Trimming removed 7 bases from V and 4 bases from J; junction bases left unmatched: 12. This CDR3 has 16 residues. Germline-derived CDR1 and CDR2 are GTSNPN and SVGIG (reference sequence). Combining the CDR3 with reference TRBV30 and TRBJ1-4 gives the whole variable domain SQTIHQWPATLVQPVGSPLSLECTVEGTSNPNLYWYRQAAGRGLQLLFYSVGIGQISSEVPQNLSASRPQDRQFILSSKKLLLSDSGFYLCAFRPGTGEGNEKLFFGSGTQLSVL.

In this sample, this clone turned up a few times. The chain employs TRBV7-2 and TRBJ1-6; perhaps TRBD1 as D (5 bases). Deletions cut 5 bases from V and 7 bases from J, with 18 bases between. CDR3 length: 16 residues. Germline CDR1 and CDR2: SGHTA and FQGNSA. CDR3 loop: CASSAALTVGNSPLHF. The CDR3, as DNA: TGTGCCAGCAGCGCTGCATTGACAGTGGGGAATTCACCCCTCCACTTT.

To note about this clone: Different DNA sequences within this sample yield the same CDR3. The V and J genes are TRBV4-1 and TRBJ2-7; D is perhaps TRBD1 (8 bases). V lost 6 bases, J lost 3 bases, and 15 bases lay in between. This CDR3 spans 14 amino acids. Germline assignment: CDR1 MGHRA and CDR2 YSYEKL. The CDR3 reads CASRQHRGGYEQYF. For the CDR3, the DNA is TGCGCCAGCAGACAACACAGGGGGGGCTACGAGCAGTACTTC.

The chain has TRBV7-8 and TRBJ2-1; weak D call: TRBD1 (6 bases). CDR3 length: 13 amino acids. V was trimmed by 5 bases and J by 6 bases, leaving 11 bases between them. In germline, CDR1 is SGHVS, CDR2 FQNEAQ. Written as DNA, the CDR3 is TGTGCCAGCAGCCTACTACAGGGCAATGAGCAGTTCTTC. Translation: CASSLLQGNEQFF.

The chain employs TRBV30 and TRBJ1-3; D perhaps matches TRBD1 (6 bases). CDR3 length: 14 residues. Germline CDR1 reads GTSNPN; CDR2 reads SVGIG (reference sequence). Trimming left V 3 bases short and J 6 bases short, with 15 bases between. The chain's CDR3 is CAWSLEQGANTIYF. The DNA of the CDR3 is TGTGCCTGGAGCCTAGAACAGGGCGCAAACACCATATATTTT.

The rearrangement joins TRBV27 to TRBJ1-2, with 9 bases lining up with TRBD1. The CDR3 runs 13 residues. Losses at the gene ends were 4 bases for V and 8 bases for J; bases not matched to a gene: 5. The germline V gene has CDR1 MNHEY and CDR2 SMNVEV (reference sequence). DNA for the CDR3: TGTGCCAGCAGTTCACAGGGGGCAAAAGGCTACACCTTC. It is translated as CASSSQGAKGYTF.

The chain recombines TRBV7-2 with TRBJ1-5, with 8 nucleotides matching TRBD1. Germline V CDR1 and CDR2: SGHTA, FQGNSA. With V trimmed by 4 bases and J by 2 bases, 1 base remained unmatched. The CDR3 consists of 14 residues. The DNA for the CDR3 is TGTGCCAGCAGCTCGACAGGGGGCAATCAGCCCCAGCATTTT. Its translation is CASSSTGGNQPQHF.

J is TRBJ1-3 and V is TRBV6-5, with 7 bases fitting TRBD1. The CDR3 is 15 amino acids. The junction had 4 bases not matched to a gene; V was cut back by 2 bases and J by 3 bases. CDR1 is MNHEY and CDR2 is SVGAGI in the germline V gene. The CDR3 loop is CASSYEGAYGNTIYF. DNA for the CDR3: TGTGCCAGCAGTTACGAGGGGGCATATGGAAACACCATATATTTT.

The chain is built from TRBV7-9 and TRBJ1-1; D gene ambiguous. V was clipped by 5 bases and J by 5 bases, with 18 bases between them. The germline V gene has CDR1 SEHNR and CDR2 FQNEAQ (reference sequence). The CDR3 sequence is 15 residues long. CDR3 residues: CASSPPGGVYTEAFF. CDR3 in DNA: TGTGCCAGCAGCCCCCCCGGTGGAGTATATACTGAAGCTTTCTTT.